Sequencing of this TCR beta chain was carried out in a study of CD8 T cells in ankylosing spondylitis. Study conclusions and caveats: Blood from ankylosing spondylitis patients appeared to carry a characteristic eight-variant TCR beta motif.

As for this clonotype: Its antigen is undetermined.

TCRdb re-called the 5' RACE reads through MiXCR, storing one row per CDR3 protein. This repertoire shows more than 400,000 distinct CDR3 sequences, roughly 5.2% found once; its top ten account for under 4.5%. The germline CDR1 and CDR2 sequences are LGHNA and YSLEER. The germline V and J ends were trimmed by 0 bases and 1 base, with 14 bases remaining between them. CDR3 length equals 17 residues. Sequencing was done on a sample of blood, either unsorted or a sorted T cell fraction (not recorded which). The rearrangement links TRBV4-3 to TRBJ2-3; D remains unclear. This clonotype was obtained from a male donor with ankylosing spondylitis. The CDR3 sequence: CASSQDIPRGGTDTQYF. CDR3 coding DNA: TGCGCCAGCAGCCAAGATATCCCCCGAGGCGGCACAGATACGCAGTATTTT.